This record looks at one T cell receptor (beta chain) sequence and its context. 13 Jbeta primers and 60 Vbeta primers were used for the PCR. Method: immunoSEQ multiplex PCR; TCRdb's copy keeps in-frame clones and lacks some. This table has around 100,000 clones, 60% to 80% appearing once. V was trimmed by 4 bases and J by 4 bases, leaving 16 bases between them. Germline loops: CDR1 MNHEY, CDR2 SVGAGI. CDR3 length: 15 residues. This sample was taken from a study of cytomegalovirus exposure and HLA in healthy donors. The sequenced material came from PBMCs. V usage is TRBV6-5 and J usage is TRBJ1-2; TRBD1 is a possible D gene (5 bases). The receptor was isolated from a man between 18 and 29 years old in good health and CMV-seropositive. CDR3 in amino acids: CASSSRQTLGYGYTF. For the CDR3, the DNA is TGTGCCAGCAGTTCACGACAGACCCTAGGCTATGGCTACACCTTC.